One sample yielded the 7 T cell receptor beta chains listed below, sequenced in a study of Tregs in tolerant kidney transplant recipients. Generated by immunoSEQ multiplex PCR, the TCRdb table keeps only in-frame clones and is missing some. This table holds 90,000 to 150,000 clones, about 90% found once. The sequencing input was CD4+ T cells from blood. The receptors stem from a human donor in good health.

The chain is built from TRBV18 and TRBJ1-1, with D maybe TRBD1 (6 bases). The CDR3 covers 14 residues. The germline gives CDR1 KGHSH, CDR2 LQKENI. Trimming removed 6 bases from V and 6 bases from J, with 17 bases in between. This CDR3 is CASSSDSRAPEAFF. The CDR3 nucleotides are TGTGCCAGCTCCTCGGACAGCCGGGCCCCTGAAGCTTTCTTT.

The CDR3 is CASRLGQGHSSSYEQYF. The CDR3 nucleotides read TGTGCAAGTCGCTTAGGTCAAGGGCACAGTAGCTCCTACGAGCAGTACTTC. The rearrangement joins TRBV12-2 to TRBJ2-7. TRBV12-2 is designated a pseudogene. CDR3 length: 17 amino acids.

The gene calls are TRBV7-3 and TRBJ2-2, with D hard to call. V lost 3 bases and J 4 bases, leaving 15 bases between the germline ends. This CDR3 is 16 amino acids long. Germline assignment: CDR1 SGHTA and CDR2 FQGTGA. The CDR3 reads CASSLSRPLATGELFF. CDR3 bases: TGTGCCAGCAGCTTGTCTCGGCCTCTGGCCACCGGGGAGCTGTTTTTT.

This chain connects TRBV19 to TRBJ1-2; perhaps TRBD1 as D (6 bases). Germline CDR1 reads LNHDA; CDR2 reads SQIVND (reference sequence). Trimming left V 5 bases short and J 4 bases short, with 8 bases between. The length of the CDR3 is 12 residues. Here the CDR3 DNA reads TGTGCCAGTAGTGGACAGCGCTATGGCTACACCTTC. Residues: CASSGQRYGYTF.

V and J are TRBV2 and TRBJ1-2; the match to TRBD1 covers 10 bases. V was clipped by 5 bases and J by 4 bases; unmatched bases: 7. The CDR3 is made up of 15 amino acids. From germline, CDR1 is SNHLY and CDR2 FYNNEI. CDR3 DNA: TGTGCCAGCAGTAAAACGACAGGGGGCATCTATGGCTACACCTTC. It specifies CASSKTTGGIYGYTF.

The rearrangement joins TRBV10-3 to TRBJ2-1; D ambiguous. The length of the CDR3 is 14 residues. With 6 bases removed from V and 8 bases from J, the gap between germline ends came to 17 bases. The germline gives CDR1 ENHRY, CDR2 SYGVKD. The CDR3 is CAIRSLTPLDEQFF. In nucleotides, the CDR3 is TGTGCCATCAGAAGTCTAACGCCTTTGGATGAGCAGTTCTTC.

The V and J genes are TRBV10-1 and TRBJ2-5; 7 bases agree with TRBD1. Germline V gene sequence: CDR1 WNHNN, CDR2 SYGVQD (reference sequence). Losses at the gene ends were 8 bases for V and 3 bases for J; bases not matched to a gene: 3. The CDR3 is made up of 12 amino acids. The CDR3 loop reads CASRDREETQYF. The CDR3 bases are TGCGCCAGCCGGGACAGAGAAGAGACCCAGTACTTC.